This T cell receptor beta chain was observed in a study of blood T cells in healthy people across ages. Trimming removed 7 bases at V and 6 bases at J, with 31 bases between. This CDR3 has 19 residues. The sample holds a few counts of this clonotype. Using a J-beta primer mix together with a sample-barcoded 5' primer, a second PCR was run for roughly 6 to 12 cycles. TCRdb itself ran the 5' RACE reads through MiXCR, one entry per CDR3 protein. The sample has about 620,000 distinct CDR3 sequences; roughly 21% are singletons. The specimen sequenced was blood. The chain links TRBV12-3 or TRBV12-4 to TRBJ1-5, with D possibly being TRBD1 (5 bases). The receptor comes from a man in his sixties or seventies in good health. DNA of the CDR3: TGTGCCAGCACAATAGAGAGGGGTAAGGGGCAGGCCCGCGCTCAGCCCCAGCATTTT. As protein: CASTIERGKGQARAQPQHF.